This TCR beta chain was sequenced for a study of T cell responses to AZD1222 COVID-19 vaccine. TCRdb's copy holds only in-frame clones and misses some; the assay was immunoSEQ multiplex PCR. Of some 110,000 clones listed, more than 70% are singletons. The CDR3 runs to 17 residues. The germline V gene encodes CDR1 SGHTA and CDR2 FQGNSA. The ends were cut back, 9 bases at V and 5 bases at J, with 26 bases in the middle. The clonotype was recovered from an adult who received the AZD1222 COVID-19 vaccine. The chain employs TRBV7-2 and TRBJ1-5; unclear D gene. The sample here was peripheral blood, taken 28 days after the second AZD1222 dose. The CDR3 sequence: CARLELRGRSTDQPQHF. As DNA, the CDR3 is TGTGCCAGATTGGAGCTCCGCGGACGCTCTACCGATCAGCCCCAGCATTTT.